This passage covers 18 T cell receptor beta chains from one sample sequenced in a study of blood T cell repertoires in COVID-19. Clones were read by immunoSEQ multiplex PCR, and TCRdb kept only the in-frame ones, dropping some. Of approximately 65,000 clones in the sample, about 86% are singletons; the top ten hold 4.1%. Material for sequencing was peripheral blood. All receptors come from a man aged 50 to 59 with acute or convalescent COVID-19.

This clone was found a few times. The chain links TRBV6-4 to TRBJ2-3, with 10 bases matching TRBD2. The CDR3 is 16 amino acids. Germline trimming cut 2 bases from V and 2 bases from J; bases unmatched to any gene: 4. The germline CDR1 and CDR2 sequences are MRHNA and SNTAGT. Here the CDR3 DNA reads TGTGCCAGCAGTGACCGCAGCGGGGGGGACACAGATACGCAGTATTTT. It specifies CASSDRSGGDTDTQYF.

This clone showed up just a few times. The chain uses TRBV11-2 and TRBJ1-4; 8 nucleotides agree with TRBD1. J gave up 3 bases and V 3 bases, and 0 bases lay outside the gene matches. The CDR3 extends over 14 amino acids. CDR1 and CDR2 from the germline V gene are SGHAT and FQNNGV. DNA for the CDR3: TGTGCCAGCAGCTTGGGACAGGCTAATGAAAAACTGTTTTTT. Translation gives CASSLGQANEKLFF.

V is TRBV7-8 and J is TRBJ1-4; 9 bases are shared with TRBD1. J lost 5 bases, V lost 4 bases, and 5 bases had no gene match. CDR1 and CDR2 from the germline V gene are SGHVS and FQNEAQ. CDR3 length: 15 residues. The CDR3 loop reads CASSSRDRANEKLFF. CDR3 DNA sequence: TGTGCCAGCAGCTCCAGGGACAGGGCGAATGAAAAACTGTTTTTT.

This clone was recorded only once. This chain uses TRBV5-1 with TRBJ1-4; 11 bases match TRBD1. The CDR3 runs 16 residues. The ends lost 3 bases at V and 2 bases at J; junction bases unmatched: 3. CDR1 and CDR2 from the germline V gene are SGHRS and YFSETQ. This chain's CDR3 is CASSSDRGPTNEKLFF. The CDR3 coding sequence is TGCGCCAGCAGCTCGGACAGGGGGCCTACTAATGAAAAACTGTTTTTT.

The chain employs TRBV4-1 and TRBJ2-1; 12 nucleotides agree with TRBD2. Germline V gene data show CDR1 as MGHRA and CDR2 as YSYEKL. The V and J ends lost 8 bases and 7 bases, in that order; junction bases with no gene match: 6. This CDR3 is built from 14 residues. CDR3 in amino acids: CASRTSGTLNEQFF. CDR3 DNA: TGCGCCAGCCGGACTAGCGGGACCTTAAATGAGCAGTTCTTC.

This clone was detected once. The CDR3 DNA reads TGTGCCAGCAGACAGTCGGGGACCGGGGAGCTGTTTTTT. Translation: CASRQSGTGELFF. The chain recombines TRBV12-3 or TRBV12-4 with TRBJ2-2; tentatively, D is TRBD2 (5 bases). The length of the CDR3 is 13 residues. V dropped 6 bases and J dropped 5 bases, with 10 bases sitting between them.

The gene calls are TRBV24-1 and TRBJ2-5, with D possibly matching TRBD1 (5 bases). V was shortened by 2 bases and J by 5 bases, with 11 bases between the two germline ends. The CDR3 covers 14 residues. The germline V gene has CDR1 KGHDR and CDR2 SFDVKD. CDR3 residues: CATSDSRTPETQYF. The DNA for the CDR3 is TGTGCCACCAGTGATTCAAGGACACCGGAGACCCAGTACTTC.

This chain links TRBV19 with TRBJ2-1, with a weak D call TRBD2 (6 bases). The CDR3 covers 16 residues. Per the germline V gene, CDR1 is LNHDA and CDR2 is SQIVND (reference sequence). Trimming stripped 0 bases from V and 2 bases from J, with 11 bases between. DNA for the CDR3: TGTGCCAGTAGTATAGAAATCGGGAGTCCCTACAATGAGCAGTTCTTC. Residues: CASSIEIGSPYNEQFF.

The chain carries TRBV28 and TRBJ1-5; 10 bases align to TRBD1. The CDR3 runs 17 residues. In germline, CDR1 is MDHEN, CDR2 SYDVKM. V trimming: 7 bases; J trimming: 0 bases; junction bases outside the gene matches: 9. In DNA, the CDR3 is TGTGCCAGCATCATTGGACAGGGGGGCTATAGCAATCAGCCCCAGCATTTT. Protein: CASIIGQGGYSNQPQHF.

V is TRBV7-9 and J is TRBJ1-6, with D perhaps matching TRBD1 (6 bases). The CDR3 has 14 amino acids. V lost 2 bases, J lost 8 bases, and 10 bases lay in between. Germline V lookup: CDR1 SEHNR, CDR2 FQNEAQ (reference sequence). The CDR3 sequence is CASSLLQGYSPLHF. DNA for the CDR3: TGTGCCAGCAGCTTACTGCAGGGGTATTCACCCCTCCACTTT.

The chain carries TRBV2 and TRBJ1-1; tentative D call: TRBD1 (6 bases). The CDR3 runs 14 residues. Trimming took 7 bases from V and 2 from J, leaving 14 bases between them. The germline CDR1 and CDR2 sequences are SNHLY and FYNNEI. In DNA form, the CDR3 reads TGTGCCAGCAATGACGGACAGCTTAACACTGAAGCTTTCTTT. It encodes CASNDGQLNTEAFF.

The CDR3 region is CASSLSVQTAATGELFF. Here the CDR3 DNA reads TGTGCCAGCAGCTTAAGTGTCCAAACAGCCGCCACCGGGGAGCTGTTTTTT. The chain links TRBV7-3 to TRBJ2-2; D gene unclear. Trimming pared 1 base from V and 4 bases from J, leaving 16 bases between. CDR3 size: 17 residues. In germline, CDR1 is SGHTA, CDR2 FQGTGA.

V usage is TRBV28 and J usage is TRBJ1-3; no reliable D call. Germline CDR1 reads MDHEN; CDR2 reads SYDVKM. The CDR3 is made up of 15 amino acids. Between the trimmed V and J ends, which lost 2 bases and 4 bases, there was a span of 12 bases. The CDR3 is CASSLSGLWGNTIYF. The CDR3 DNA is TGTGCCAGCAGTTTAAGCGGCCTCTGGGGAAACACCATATATTTT.

V and J are TRBV29-1 and TRBJ2-5; unclear D gene. The V end was cut by 3 bases, the J end by 5 bases, with 7 bases between. This CDR3 contains 11 residues. Germline V gives CDR1 SQVTM, CDR2 ANQGSEA. This CDR3 reads CSVDRWETQYF. CDR3 bases: TGCAGCGTTGACAGGTGGGAGACCCAGTACTTC.

The V gene is TRBV6-1, the J gene TRBJ1-5; maybe TRBD1 (6 bases). This CDR3 spans 14 amino acids. Trimming pared 3 bases from V and 7 bases from J, leaving 13 bases between. CDR1 and CDR2 (germline): MNHNS, SASEGT. In DNA, the CDR3 is TGTGCCAGCAGTGATCAACCCAGGGGCCAGCCCCAGCATTTT. Encoded protein: CASSDQPRGQPQHF.

The rearrangement uses TRBV6-6 and TRBJ1-5; 7 bases fit TRBD1. The V and J ends lost 7 bases and 3 bases, in that order; junction bases with no gene match: 9. Per the germline V gene, CDR1 is MNHNY and CDR2 is SVGAGI (reference sequence). CDR3 length equals 15 residues. CDR3 in DNA: TGTGCCAGCATAGACAGGGACATTCTCAATCAGCCCCAGCATTTT. Translation gives CASIDRDILNQPQHF.

The V call is TRBV6-2 or TRBV6-3, the J call TRBJ2-7; D is possibly TRBD2 (6 bases). Germline V lookup: CDR1 MNHEY, CDR2 SVGEGT. The CDR3 runs to 15 residues. V was clipped by 2 bases and J by 3 bases, with 14 bases between them. The CDR3 loop is CASSYDGSGYYEQYF. CDR3 bases: TGTGCCAGCAGTTACGATGGTAGCGGATACTACGAGCAGTACTTC.

The chain has TRBV4-1 and TRBJ1-1, with D possibly matching TRBD1 (5 bases). V gave up 3 bases and J gave up 1 base, with 21 bases separating them. Germline loops: CDR1 MGHRA, CDR2 YSYEKL. This CDR3 is 18 amino acids long. CDR3 coding DNA: TGCGCCAGCAGCCAGGAATATAATCGGATGGACAAGAACACTGAAGCTTTCTTT. Translating it yields CASSQEYNRMDKNTEAFF.